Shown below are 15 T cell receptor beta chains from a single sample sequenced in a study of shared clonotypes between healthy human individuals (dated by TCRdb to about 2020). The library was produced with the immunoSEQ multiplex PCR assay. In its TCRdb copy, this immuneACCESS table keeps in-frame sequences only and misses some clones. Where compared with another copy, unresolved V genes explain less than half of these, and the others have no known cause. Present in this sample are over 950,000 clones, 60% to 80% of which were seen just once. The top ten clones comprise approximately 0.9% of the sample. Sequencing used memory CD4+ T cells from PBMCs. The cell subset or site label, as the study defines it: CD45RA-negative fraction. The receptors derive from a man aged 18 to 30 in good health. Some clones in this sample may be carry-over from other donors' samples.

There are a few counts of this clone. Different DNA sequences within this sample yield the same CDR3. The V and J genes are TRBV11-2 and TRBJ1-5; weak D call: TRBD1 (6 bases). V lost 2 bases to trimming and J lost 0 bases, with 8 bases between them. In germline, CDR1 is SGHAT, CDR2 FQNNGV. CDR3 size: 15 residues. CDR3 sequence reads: CASSLKQGSNQPQHF. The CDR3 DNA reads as TGTGCCAGCAGCTTAAAACAGGGTAGCAATCAGCCCCAGCATTTT.

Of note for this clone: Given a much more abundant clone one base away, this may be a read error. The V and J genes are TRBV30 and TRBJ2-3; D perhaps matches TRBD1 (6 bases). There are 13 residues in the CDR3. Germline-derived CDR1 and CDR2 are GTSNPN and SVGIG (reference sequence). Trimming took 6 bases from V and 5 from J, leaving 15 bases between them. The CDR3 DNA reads TGTGCCTGTTCCTTCAGGGGCAGAGATACGCAGTATTTT. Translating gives CACSFRGRDTQYF. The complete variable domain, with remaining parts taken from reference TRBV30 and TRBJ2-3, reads SQTIHQWPATLVQPVGSPLSLECTVEGTSNPNLYWYRQAAGRGLQLLFYSVGIGQISSEVPQNLSASRPQDRQFILSSKKLLLSDSGFYLCACSFRGRDTQYFGPGTRLTVL.

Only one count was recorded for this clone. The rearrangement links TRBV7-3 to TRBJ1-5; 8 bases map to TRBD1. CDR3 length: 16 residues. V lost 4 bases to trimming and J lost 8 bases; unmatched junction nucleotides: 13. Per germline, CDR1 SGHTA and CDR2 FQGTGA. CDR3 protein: CASSYPQRTGSKPQHF. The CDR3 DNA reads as TGTGCCAGCAGCTACCCCCAGAGGACAGGGTCAAAGCCCCAGCATTTT.

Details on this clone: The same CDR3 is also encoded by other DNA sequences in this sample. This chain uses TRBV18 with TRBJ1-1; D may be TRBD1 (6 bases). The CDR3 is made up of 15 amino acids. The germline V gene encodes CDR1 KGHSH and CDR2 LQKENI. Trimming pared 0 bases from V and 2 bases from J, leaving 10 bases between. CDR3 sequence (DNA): TGTGCCAGCTCACCACCTTCAGGGGCAAACACTGAAGCTTTCTTT. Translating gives CASSPPSGANTEAFF.

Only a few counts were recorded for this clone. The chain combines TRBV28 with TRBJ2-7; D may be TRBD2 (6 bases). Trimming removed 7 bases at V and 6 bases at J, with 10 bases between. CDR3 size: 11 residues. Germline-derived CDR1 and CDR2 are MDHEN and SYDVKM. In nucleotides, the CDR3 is TGTGCCAGCACCCGGGAGTCCGAGCAGTACTTC. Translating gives CASTRESEQYF.

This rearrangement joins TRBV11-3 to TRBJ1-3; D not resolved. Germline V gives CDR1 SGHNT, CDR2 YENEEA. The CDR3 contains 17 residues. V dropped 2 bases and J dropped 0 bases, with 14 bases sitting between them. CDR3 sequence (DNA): TGTGCCAGCAGCTTAACCCCCTTCGGCCTCTCTGGAAACACCATATATTTT. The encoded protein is CASSLTPFGLSGNTIYF.

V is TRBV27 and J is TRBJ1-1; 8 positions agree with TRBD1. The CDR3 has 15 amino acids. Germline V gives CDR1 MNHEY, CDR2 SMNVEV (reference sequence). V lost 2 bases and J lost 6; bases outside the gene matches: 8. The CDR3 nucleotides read TGTGCCAGCAGTTTACGGACAGGGATCTCTGCTGAAGCTTTCTTT. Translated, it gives CASSLRTGISAEAFF.

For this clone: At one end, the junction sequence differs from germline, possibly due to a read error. CDR3 protein: CASSPGQGQVTQYF. The CDR3 DNA is TGTGCCAGCAGCCCAGGACAGGGGCAAGTGACCCAGTACTTC. The chain links TRBV7-9 to TRBJ2-5, with 9 nucleotides matching TRBD1. CDR1 is SEHNR, CDR2 FQNEAQ, per germline (reference sequence). This CDR3 has 14 residues.

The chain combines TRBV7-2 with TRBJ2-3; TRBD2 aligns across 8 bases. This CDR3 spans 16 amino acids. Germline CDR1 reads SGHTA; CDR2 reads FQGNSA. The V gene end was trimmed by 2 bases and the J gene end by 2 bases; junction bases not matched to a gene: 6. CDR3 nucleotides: TGTGCCAGCAGCTTATCTCTAGCGGGCAACACAGATACGCAGTATTTT. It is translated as CASSLSLAGNTDTQYF.

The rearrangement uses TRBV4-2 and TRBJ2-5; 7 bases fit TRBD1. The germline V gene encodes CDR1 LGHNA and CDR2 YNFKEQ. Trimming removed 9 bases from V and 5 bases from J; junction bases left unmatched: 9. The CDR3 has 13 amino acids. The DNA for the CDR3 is TGTGCCAGGAGAGACAGGGTAGGCGAGACCCAGTACTTC. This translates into CARRDRVGETQYF.

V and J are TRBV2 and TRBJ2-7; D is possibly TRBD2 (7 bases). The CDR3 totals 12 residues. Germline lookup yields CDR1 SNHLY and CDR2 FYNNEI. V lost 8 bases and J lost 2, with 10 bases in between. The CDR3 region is CASGRGAYEQYF. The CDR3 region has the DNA TGTGCCAGCGGGAGGGGGGCCTACGAGCAGTACTTC.

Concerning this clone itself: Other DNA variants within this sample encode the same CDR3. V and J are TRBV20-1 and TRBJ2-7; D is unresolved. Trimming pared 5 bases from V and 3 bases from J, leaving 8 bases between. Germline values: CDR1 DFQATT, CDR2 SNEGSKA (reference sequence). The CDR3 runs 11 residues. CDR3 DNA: TGCAGTGCTCGTAGAAACTACGAGCAGTACTTC. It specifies CSARRNYEQYF.

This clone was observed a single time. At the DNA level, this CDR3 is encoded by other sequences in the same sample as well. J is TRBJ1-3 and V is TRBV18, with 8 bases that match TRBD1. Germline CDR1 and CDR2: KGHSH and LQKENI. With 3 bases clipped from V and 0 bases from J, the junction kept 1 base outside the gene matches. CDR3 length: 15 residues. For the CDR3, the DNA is TGTGCCAGCTCACCTGGACAGGGCTCTGGAAACACCATATATTTT. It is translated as CASSPGQGSGNTIYF.

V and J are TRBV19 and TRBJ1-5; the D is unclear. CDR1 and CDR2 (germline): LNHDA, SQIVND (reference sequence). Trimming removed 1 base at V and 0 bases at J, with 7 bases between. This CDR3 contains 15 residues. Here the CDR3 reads CASSIVGGSNQPQHF. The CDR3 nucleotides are TGTGCCAGTAGTATAGTTGGTGGTAGCAATCAGCCCCAGCATTTT.

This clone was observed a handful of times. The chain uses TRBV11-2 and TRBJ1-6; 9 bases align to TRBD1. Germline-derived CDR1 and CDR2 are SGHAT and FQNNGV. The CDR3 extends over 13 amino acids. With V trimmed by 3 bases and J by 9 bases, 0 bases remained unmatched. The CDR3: CASSLDRGSPLHF. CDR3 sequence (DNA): TGTGCCAGCAGCTTGGACAGGGGTTCACCCCTCCACTTT.